One and the same sample provided the 13 T cell receptor beta chains below, sequenced in a study of T cell responses to AZD1222 COVID-19 vaccine (dated by TCRdb to the early 2020s). Sample time point, as interpreted from the label and publication: baseline before first vaccination. The library relied on the immunoSEQ multiplex PCR assay. TCRdb limited this immuneACCESS table to in-frame rearrangements with V and J called. A share of clones is missing; checked studies link under half to unresolved V genes, and the rest is unexplained. The sample table contains 100,000 to 150,000 clones; only one count was recorded for about 89% of them. The ten largest clones capture 25% to 30% of the sample. The specimen comprised peripheral blood, sampled on day 0 of AZD1222 vaccination. The receptors originated from an adult in good health.

This clone was picked up one time. V gene TRBV11-3 combines with J gene TRBJ2-1; the D gene is possibly TRBD2 (5 bases). Germline V gives CDR1 SGHNT, CDR2 YENEEA. Trimming removed 6 bases at V and 9 bases at J, with 9 bases between. CDR3 length: 11 residues. CDR3 sequence (DNA): TGTGCCAGCAGGTCAAGCGGTGAGCAGTTCTTC. Its translation: CASRSSGEQFF.

This sequence joins TRBV6-5 and TRBJ2-1; D is possibly TRBD2 (6 bases). This CDR3 has 15 amino acids. Germline values: CDR1 MNHEY, CDR2 SVGAGI. Deletions cut 0 bases from V and 7 bases from J, with 13 bases between. The CDR3 sequence is CASSYSRELWNEQFF. In DNA form, the CDR3 reads TGTGCCAGCAGTTACTCTCGGGAGCTATGGAATGAGCAGTTCTTC.

The CDR3 nucleotides read TGTGCCAGCAGTTACTCGATAGACACCGCCTTCGAGCAGTACTTC. Amino acids: CASSYSIDTAFEQYF. This chain uses TRBV6-5 with TRBJ2-7; no reliable D call. The CDR3 is 15 residues long. Trimming took off 0 bases at V and 6 bases at J, with 15 bases between the two ends. The germline V gene encodes CDR1 MNHEY and CDR2 SVGAGI.

The genes are TRBV5-1 and TRBJ2-3; D may be TRBD1 (6 bases). The CDR3 sequence is 14 residues long. V lost 4 bases, J lost 1 base, and 10 bases lay in between. Germline V gives CDR1 SGHRS, CDR2 YFSETQ. The CDR3: CASSRQEGTDTQYF. CDR3 nucleotide sequence: TGCGCCAGCAGCCGACAGGAAGGCACAGATACGCAGTATTTT.

The chain recombines TRBV4-1 with TRBJ1-2, with D tentatively TRBD1 (6 bases). From germline, CDR1 is MGHRA and CDR2 YSYEKL. V was cut by 2 bases and J by 6 bases, with 22 bases left in between. The CDR3 is made up of 17 amino acids. CDR3 bases: TGCGCCAGCAGCCAACCCGTGGGGGGCCTCAAGGAAAATGGCTACACCTTC. Translation gives CASSQPVGGLKENGYTF.

This clone showed up just once. The rearrangement joins TRBV14 to TRBJ2-2, with a tentative D call TRBD2 (6 bases). This CDR3 is 17 amino acids long. The ends were cut back, 3 bases at V and 0 bases at J, with 14 bases in the middle. Germline loops: CDR1 SGHDN, CDR2 FVKESK. The CDR3 reads CASSHLVRGTNTGELFF. CDR3 DNA: TGTGCCAGCAGCCATTTAGTTCGGGGGACGAACACCGGGGAGCTGTTTTTT. Variable domain in full (rest from reference TRBV14 and TRBJ2-2): EAGVTQFPSHSVIEKGQTVTLRCDPISGHDNLYWYRRVMGKEIKFLLHFVKESKQDESGMPNNRFLAERTGGTYSTLKVQPAELEDSGVYFCASSHLVRGTNTGELFFGEGSRLTVL.

The table lists this clone with a few counts. The chain employs TRBV19 and TRBJ1-5, with unresolved D. This CDR3 region has 14 residues. The V end lost 9 bases, the J end lost 0 bases, and 12 bases lay between the germline ends. In germline, CDR1 is LNHDA, CDR2 SQIVND (reference sequence). This CDR3 is CASRGSYSNQPQHF. CDR3 coding DNA: TGTGCCAGCCGAGGTTCTTATAGCAATCAGCCCCAGCATTTT.

The chain employs TRBV30 and TRBJ1-3; D is ambiguous. V was clipped by 2 bases and J by 4 bases, with 12 bases between them. Germline-derived CDR1 and CDR2 are GTSNPN and SVGIG (reference sequence). The CDR3 consists of 14 residues. The CDR3 loop reads CAWSPLNGGNTIYF. In DNA, the CDR3 is TGTGCCTGGAGTCCCCTAAATGGGGGAAACACCATATATTTT.

This clone is a singleton in its sample. Here the CDR3 DNA reads TGTGCCAGCAGTGTTGACCTCCTGGAGTCTGGAAACACCATATATTTT. Translated, it gives CASSVDLLESGNTIYF. This chain links TRBV2 with TRBJ1-3; D unresolved. This CDR3 contains 16 residues. The germline CDR1 and CDR2 sequences are SNHLY and FYNNEI. V shed 4 bases and J shed 1 base, with 14 bases lying between them.

V gene TRBV19 combines with J gene TRBJ1-2, with no clear D. Germline V gives CDR1 LNHDA, CDR2 SQIVND (reference sequence). The CDR3 loop spans 15 amino acids. V lost 0 bases and J lost 3, with 11 bases in between. This chain's CDR3 is CASSIDGSPYYGYTF. Here the CDR3 DNA reads TGTGCCAGTAGTATAGATGGTTCACCATACTATGGCTACACCTTC. The complete variable domain, with remaining parts taken from reference TRBV19 and TRBJ1-2, reads DGGITQSPKYLFRKEGQNVTLSCEQNLNHDAMYWYRQDPGQGLRLIYYSQIVNDFQKGDIAEGYSVSREKKESFPLTVTSAQKNPTAFYLCASSIDGSPYYGYTFGSGTRLTVV.

The genes are TRBV7-2 and TRBJ1-1; D possibly corresponds to TRBD1 (5 bases). The CDR3 has 14 residues. Germline V gene sequence: CDR1 SGHTA, CDR2 FQGNSA. The V and J ends lost 2 bases and 6 bases respectively, with 13 bases between them. The CDR3 DNA follows: TGTGCCAGCAGCTTACAGGGATTATCACCTGAAGCTTTCTTT. It translates to CASSLQGLSPEAFF.

The V call is TRBV7-2, the J call TRBJ2-7, with 7 bases matching TRBD1. Trimming removed 4 bases from V and 7 bases from J; junction bases left unmatched: 10. From germline, CDR1 is SGHTA and CDR2 FQGNSA. CDR3 length: 14 residues. The CDR3 nucleotides read TGTGCCAGCAGCTCGCACAGGGGACACCCAGAGCAGTACTTC. It specifies CASSSHRGHPEQYF.

J is TRBJ1-1 and V is TRBV6-6, with 7 bases identical to TRBD1. Germline assignment: CDR1 MNHNY and CDR2 SVGAGI (reference sequence). The CDR3 has 12 residues. The trim removed 6 bases at V and 11 bases at J, leaving 9 bases unmatched. CDR3 in amino acids: CASRSRGRAAFF. In DNA, the CDR3 is TGTGCCAGCAGGTCCAGGGGGAGGGCGGCTTTCTTT.